Following are 16 T cell receptor beta chains from one sample sequenced in a study of T cells in Graves' hyperthyroidism and ophthalmopathy (dated by TCRdb to the late 2010s). The receptor library was made with multiplex PCR. TCRdb names Illumina HiSeq 2000 as the instrument used. Amplification of TCR beta CDR3 regions was carried out from RNA transcripts. For the first round of RT-PCR on the TCR CDR3, the HTBI primer set was used together with the Qiagen OneStep RT-PCR kit. The public sequencing data were trimmed at Q25 with fastp and processed into clonotypes with MiXCR by TCRdb, which kept only in-frame beta chains. CDR3 protein sequences are deduplicated, and each keeps its most common genes and DNA. The sample table holds approximately 640,000 distinct CDR3 sequences, of which approximately 15% were seen once. The top ten constitute less than 20% of the sample. The material sequenced was blood. These TCRs come from a man aged 45 to 65 with Graves' hyperthyroidism.

This clonotype appeared many times. V gene TRBV28 combines with J gene TRBJ1-2, with D uncertain. CDR3 length: 13 amino acids. Germline V gene lookup returns CDR1 MDHEN and CDR2 SYDVKM. V dropped 6 bases and J dropped 0 bases, with 8 bases sitting between them. The CDR3 DNA reads as TGTGCCAGCAGAAGAGGACCTAACTATGGCTACACCTTC. Translating it yields CASRRGPNYGYTF.

The genes are TRBV20-1 and TRBJ2-3, with D possibly being TRBD1 or TRBD2 (5 bases each). V was shortened by 4 bases and J by 1 base, with 15 bases between the two germline ends. The CDR3 contains 15 residues. Germline V gives CDR1 DFQATT, CDR2 SNEGSKA (reference sequence). This CDR3 reads CSANNRRDGTDTQYF. CDR3 nucleotide sequence: TGCAGTGCTAATAACCGCAGGGACGGCACAGATACGCAGTATTTT.

The chain recombines TRBV5-5 with TRBJ1-4; no definite D call. Germline V CDR1 and CDR2: SGHKS, YYEKEE (reference sequence). CDR3 length: 14 residues. Trimming stripped 4 bases from V and 8 bases from J, with 15 bases between. The CDR3 DNA is TGTGCCAGCAGCGCGGACCGGGTGGGAGAAAAACTGTTTTTT. It is translated as CASSADRVGEKLFF.

With regard to this clonotype: Possible read error: a much larger clone is one base away. The J gene is TRBJ1-5, the V gene TRBV7-8; D uncertain. The CDR3 extends over 19 amino acids. Germline CDR1 reads SGHVS; CDR2 reads FQNEAQ. The V gene lost 1 base and the J gene lost 1 base, with 20 bases spanning the gap. The CDR3 region is CASSLGLNRNTASNQPQHF. The CDR3 region has the DNA TGTGCCAGCAGCTTAGGACTAAACCGGAACACCGCCAGCAATCAGCCCCAGCATTTT.

The gene calls are TRBV9 and TRBJ2-2; 8 bases map to TRBD2. This CDR3 has 15 amino acids. Germline V gene sequence: CDR1 SGDLS, CDR2 YYNGEE. V lost 1 base and J lost 5; bases outside the gene matches: 4. The CDR3 sequence is CASSVLTGGTGELFF. The DNA of the CDR3 is TGTGCCAGCAGCGTATTGACGGGAGGGACCGGGGAGCTGTTTTTT.

Comment on this clonotype: Possible read error: a much larger clone is one base away. This CDR3 is CAGSELAGGETQYF. In DNA, the CDR3 is TGTGCCGGCAGTGAACTAGCGGGAGGAGAGACCCAGTACTTC. The chain uses TRBV2 and TRBJ2-5, with 12 positions matching TRBD2. Germline lookup yields CDR1 SNHLY and CDR2 FYNNEI. The CDR3 extends over 14 amino acids.

The V gene is TRBV6-2 or TRBV6-3, the J gene TRBJ2-1, with 7 bases fitting TRBD1. This CDR3 has 16 residues. CDR1 is MNHEY, CDR2 SVGEGT, per germline. V lost 2 bases and J lost 3; bases outside the gene matches: 7. CDR3 sequence (DNA): TGTGCCAGCAGTTACATGGGACAGATACTCTACAATGAGCAGTTCTTC. It is translated as CASSYMGQILYNEQFF.

The table lists this clonotype with many counts. This chain joins TRBV7-2 and TRBJ2-1, with a weak D call TRBD1 (6 bases). Between the trimmed V and J ends, which lost 1 base and 6 bases, there was a span of 13 bases. Germline loops: CDR1 SGHTA, CDR2 FQGNSA. This CDR3 comprises 15 residues. The CDR3 nucleotides are TGTGCCAGCAGCTTAGATAGCAGGGGCGGCAATGAGCAGTTCTTC. Translation: CASSLDSRGGNEQFF.

This clonotype was counted ten times or more. J is TRBJ1-3 and V is TRBV15; no definite D call. The germline V gene encodes CDR1 LNHNV and CDR2 YYDKDF (reference sequence). The CDR3 is made up of 16 amino acids. V was shortened by 0 bases and J by 6 bases, with 15 bases between the two germline ends. The CDR3 nucleotides are TGTGCCACCAGCAGAGATCTAGCAGGCATCCTAAACACCATATATTTT. Translating it yields CATSRDLAGILNTIYF.

The genes are TRBV10-2 and TRBJ2-7, with D possibly called TRBD1 or TRBD2 (6 bases each). This CDR3 has 15 amino acids. Germline loops: CDR1 WSHSY, CDR2 SAAADI. The V gene lost 0 bases and the J gene lost 3 bases, with 12 bases spanning the gap. CDR3 in DNA: TGCGCCAGCAGTGAGTCGGTTGAGGGGGGCTACGAGCAGTACTTC. It specifies CASSESVEGGYEQYF.

This clonotype appeared many times. This chain links TRBV9 with TRBJ2-2; D tentatively reads TRBD1 or TRBD2 (5 bases each). The CDR3 has 15 residues. The V gene lost 0 bases and the J gene lost 0 bases, with 6 bases spanning the gap. Germline CDR1 SGDLS, CDR2 YYNGEE. CDR3 in amino acids: CASSVGGANTGELFF. The DNA for the CDR3 is TGTGCCAGCAGCGTAGGAGGGGCGAACACCGGGGAGCTGTTTTTT. Complete variable domain (other parts from reference TRBV9 and TRBJ2-2): DSGVTQTPKHLITATGQRVTLRCSPRSGDLSVYWYQQSLDQGLQFLIQYYNGEERAKGNILERFSAQQFPDLHSELNLSSLELGDSALYFCASSVGGANTGELFFGEGSRLTVL.

In its sample, this clonotype was seen a few times. The chain uses TRBV29-1 and TRBJ2-7; 7 nucleotides match TRBD2. From germline, CDR1 is SQVTM and CDR2 ANQGSEA. Trimming removed 5 bases from V and 2 bases from J; junction bases left unmatched: 6. The CDR3 has 13 residues. The CDR3 bases are TGCAGCGTTAACCTAGCGGTAACCTACGAGCAGTACTTC. Protein sequence: CSVNLAVTYEQYF.

In this sample, this clonotype turned up many times. The chain is built from TRBV28 and TRBJ2-1, with D possibly matching TRBD2 (5 bases). This CDR3 region has 12 residues. V lost 7 bases and J 4 bases, leaving 8 bases between the germline ends. Germline V gene data show CDR1 as MDHEN and CDR2 as SYDVKM. The CDR3 sequence is CASNSEYNEQFF. Written as DNA, the CDR3 is TGTGCCAGCAATAGCGAGTACAATGAGCAGTTCTTC. Combining the CDR3 with reference TRBV28 and TRBJ2-1 gives the whole variable domain DVKVTQSSRYLVKRTGEKVFLECVQDMDHENMFWYRQDPGLGLRLIYFSYDVKMKEKGDIPEGYSVSREKKERFSLILESASTNQTSMYLCASNSEYNEQFFGPGTRLTVL.

The rearrangement links TRBV6-1 to TRBJ2-1; TRBD1 matches at 9 bases. Germline V gene lookup returns CDR1 MNHNS and CDR2 SASEGT. The CDR3 is 15 amino acids. After removal of 5 bases from V and 3 bases from J, the junction contained 5 bases not matched to a gene. CDR3 nucleotide sequence: TGTGCCAGCAGTAGAGACAGGGGGAACTACAATGAGCAGTTCTTC. This sequence encodes CASSRDRGNYNEQFF.

This clonotype was counted a single time. V gene TRBV15 combines with J gene TRBJ1-1, with D hard to call. Between the trimmed V and J ends, which lost 1 base and 2 bases, there was a span of 11 bases. This CDR3 spans 15 amino acids. Germline-derived CDR1 and CDR2 are LNHNV and YYDKDF (reference sequence). Here the CDR3 reads CATSRGVAINTEAFF. The DNA of the CDR3 is TGTGCCACCAGCAGAGGGGTGGCGATTAACACTGAAGCTTTCTTT. Combining the CDR3 with reference TRBV15 and TRBJ1-1 gives the whole variable domain DAMVIQNPRYQVTQFGKPVTLSCSQTLNHNVMYWYQQKSSQAPKLLFHYYDKDFNNEADTPDNFQSRRPNTSFCFLDIRSPGLGDTAMYLCATSRGVAINTEAFFGQGTRLTVV.

The chain has TRBV24-1 and TRBJ2-7, with 13 bases fitting TRBD2. This CDR3 is built from 15 residues. Germline V gene data show CDR1 as KGHDR and CDR2 as SFDVKD. Losses at the gene ends were 7 bases for V and 3 bases for J; bases not matched to a gene: 5. The CDR3 sequence: CATSQGLAGVYEQYF. CDR3 coding DNA: TGTGCCACCAGCCAAGGACTAGCGGGAGTCTACGAGCAGTACTTC.